The 2 T cell receptor beta chains reported below all come from one sample, sequenced in a study of technical replicates of blood from a few donors. Libraries were prepared by immunoSEQ multiplex PCR; TCRdb keeps only in-frame clonotypes and omits some of them. The sample comprises about 81,000 clones, approximately 94% of which are singletons, and roughly 0.36% rests with the top ten. The material sequenced was T cells isolated from PBMCs. The source is a human donor in good health.

The chain couples TRBV9 to TRBJ1-2, with D tentatively TRBD1 (6 bases). Germline V gives CDR1 SGDLS, CDR2 YYNGEE. Trimming stripped 0 bases from V and 3 bases from J, with 12 bases between. There are 15 residues in the CDR3. CDR3 residues: CASSVEDSVYYGYTF. In nucleotides, the CDR3 is TGTGCCAGCAGCGTAGAGGACAGCGTCTACTATGGCTACACCTTC. Looking up the rest from reference TRBV9 and TRBJ1-2 gives the full variable domain: DSGVTQTPKHLITATGQRVTLRCSPRSGDLSVYWYQQSLDQGLQFLIQYYNGEERAKGNILERFSAQQFPDLHSELNLSSLELGDSALYFCASSVEDSVYYGYTFGSGTRLTVV.

The V and J genes are TRBV15 and TRBJ2-5; the match to TRBD1 covers 7 bases. V trimming: 1 base; J trimming: 2 bases; junction bases outside the gene matches: 7. Germline CDR1 is LNHNV and CDR2 is YYDKDF (reference sequence). CDR3 length: 16 residues. CDR3 bases: TGTGCCACCAGCAGAGTGAGACAGGGTCTTCAAGAGACCCAGTACTTC. It is translated as CATSRVRQGLQETQYF. Drawing the rest from reference TRBV15 and TRBJ2-5, the complete variable domain is DAMVIQNPRYQVTQFGKPVTLSCSQTLNHNVMYWYQQKSSQAPKLLFHYYDKDFNNEADTPDNFQSRRPNTSFCFLDIRSPGLGDTAMYLCATSRVRQGLQETQYFGPGTRLLVL.